This section outlines one T cell receptor beta chain sequence together with its context. The data derive from a study of molecular identifiers for immune sequencing clone quantification. In germline, CDR1 is SNHLY, CDR2 FYNNEI. With V trimmed by 4 bases and J by 10 bases, 6 bases remained unmatched. The CDR3 covers 14 residues. Each CDR3 protein is one row after TCRdb ran MiXCR on the PCR reads. Of roughly 630,000 distinct CDR3 sequences listed, roughly 27% are singletons. The sample comprised naive CD8+ T cells from blood, with Jurkat cell RNA spiked in. Described subset: FACS-sorted CD8+CD4-CCR7+CD45RA+ naive T cells. The TCR originated in a human donor in good health. Some libraries in this study had Jurkat cell RNA spiked in. This sequence joins TRBV2 and TRBJ2-1; 11 nucleotides match TRBD1. CDR3 sequence: CASSGRTGGDEQFF. As DNA, the CDR3 is TGTGCCAGCAGTGGGAGGACAGGGGGCGACGAGCAGTTCTTC.